This T cell receptor (beta chain) is from a study of shared clonotypes between healthy human individuals. Study-wide points: Relative to their counterparts shared across all four donors, non-shared clonotypes exhibited diminished generation probabilities.

Produced via immunoSEQ multiplex PCR; TCRdb's table is partial and in-frame only. This table has some 2,500,000 clones, approximately 93% appearing once. V shed 1 base and J shed 5 bases, with 11 bases lying between them. CDR3 length: 14 residues. CDR1 is SGHVS, CDR2 FQNEAQ, per germline. With respect to this clone: Its matching antigen is unknown.

This chain links TRBV7-8 with TRBJ1-1; D is perhaps TRBD1 (5 bases). The sequenced material came from naive CD4+ T cells from PBMCs. Subset given: CD45RA+ positively selected. The receptor was isolated from a man aged 18 to 30 in good health. Some clones in this sample may be carry-over from other donors' samples. The CDR3 loop reads CASSLGNGATEAFF. The CDR3 DNA follows: TGTGCCAGCAGCTTAGGGAACGGGGCAACTGAAGCTTTCTTT.